A single sample is the source of the 21 T cell receptor beta chains below, sequenced in a study of blood T cell repertoires in COVID-19. Clones were sequenced by immunoSEQ multiplex PCR, and TCRdb holds only the in-frame ones, with some missing. The sample consists of around 160,000 clones, about 88% of them appearing once. Sequencing used peripheral blood. The receptors here all came from a man aged 18-30 years with acute or convalescent COVID-19.

The chain couples TRBV28 to TRBJ2-5; 9 bases are a match to TRBD2. Germline CDR1 is MDHEN and CDR2 is SYDVKM. The CDR3 sequence is 17 residues long. The V segment lost 3 bases and the J segment 4 bases; nucleotides outside the gene matches: 12. As DNA, the CDR3 is TGTGCCAGCAGTTTCCCACAAAGACTAGCGGTCCGAGAGACCCAGTACTTC. Its translation is CASSFPQRLAVRETQYF.

This clone has only one observation. The genes are TRBV9 and TRBJ2-2, with D perhaps TRBD2 (7 bases). This CDR3 is 14 amino acids long. Germline V lookup: CDR1 SGDLS, CDR2 YYNGEE. Trimming stripped 2 bases from V and 7 bases from J, with 12 bases between. CDR3 in amino acids: CASSVRGAGGELFF. DNA for the CDR3: TGTGCCAGCAGCGTTCGGGGGGCCGGCGGGGAGCTGTTTTTT.

J is TRBJ2-1 and V is TRBV11-3; TRBD2 matches at 9 bases. CDR1 is SGHNT, CDR2 YENEEA, per germline. The CDR3 contains 18 residues. Germline trimming cut 1 base from V and 9 bases from J; bases unmatched to any gene: 16. CDR3 nucleotide sequence: TGTGCCAGCAGCTTAGTCCTAACCCCGAGCGGGGGGCCTATTGAGCAGTTCTTC. Translation: CASSLVLTPSGGPIEQFF.

The gene calls are TRBV10-2 and TRBJ2-1, with 9 bases fitting TRBD2. The CDR3 loop spans 15 amino acids. Germline loops: CDR1 WSHSY, CDR2 SAAADI. V trimming: 7 bases; J trimming: 8 bases; junction bases outside the gene matches: 12. The DNA of the CDR3 is TGCGCCAGCAAGAAAATAGCGGGGGTTATGGATGAGCAGTTCTTC. Translating gives CASKKIAGVMDEQFF.

J is TRBJ1-5 and V is TRBV2; TRBD1 might be the D (5 bases). Germline lookup yields CDR1 SNHLY and CDR2 FYNNEI. With 5 bases removed from V and 5 bases from J, the gap between germline ends came to 13 bases. The CDR3 extends over 14 amino acids. The CDR3 here is CASSPRQKYQPQHF. The CDR3 DNA reads TGTGCCAGCAGTCCTAGACAGAAGTATCAGCCCCAGCATTTT.

Concerning this clone: Other DNA sequences within the sample encode an identical CDR3. This sequence joins TRBV30 and TRBJ1-1; 7 nucleotides match TRBD1. The CDR3 covers 13 residues. The V segment lost 2 bases and the J segment 1 base; nucleotides outside the gene matches: 1. Germline V gene sequence: CDR1 GTSNPN, CDR2 SVGIG (reference sequence). The CDR3 reads CAWSRQGNTEAFF. CDR3 nucleotide sequence: TGTGCCTGGAGTAGACAGGGGAACACTGAAGCTTTCTTT.

The V and J genes are TRBV7-3 and TRBJ2-1; perhaps TRBD2 as D (5 bases). Germline V gene lookup returns CDR1 SGHTA and CDR2 FQGTGA. The CDR3 is made up of 15 amino acids. V lost 3 bases to trimming and J lost 1 base, with 10 bases between them. The CDR3 loop reads CASSFGGGSYNEQFF. CDR3 in DNA: TGTGCCAGCAGCTTCGGCGGAGGATCCTACAATGAGCAGTTCTTC. The variable domain in full, with the rest retrieved from reference TRBV7-3 and TRBJ2-1, is GAGVSQTPSNKVTEKGKYVELRCDPISGHTALYWYRQSLGQGPEFLIYFQGTGAADDSGLPNDRFFAVRPEGSVSTLKIQRTERGDSAVYLCASSFGGGSYNEQFFGPGTRLTVL.

The chain combines TRBV19 with TRBJ1-5; 7 bases are shared with TRBD1. V dropped 7 bases and J dropped 3; count of bases not matched to a gene: 6. This CDR3 is 14 amino acids long. CDR1 is LNHDA and CDR2 is SQIVND in the germline V gene (reference sequence). CDR3: CASTLDRTNQPQHF. The CDR3 coding sequence is TGTGCCAGTACCTTGGACAGGACCAATCAGCCCCAGCATTTT.

A single count supports this clone. The chain employs TRBV5-6 and TRBJ1-6; perhaps TRBD1 as D (5 bases). Germline lookup yields CDR1 SGHDT and CDR2 YYEEEE. The CDR3 is 15 amino acids. Trimming stripped 6 bases from V and 7 bases from J, with 17 bases between. The CDR3 region has the DNA TGTGCCAGCAACCCCAGGGAGGATTGGAATTCACCCCTCCACTTT. Its protein product is CASNPREDWNSPLHF.

CDR3 sequence: CASSSGTGGRYGYTF. The CDR3 DNA reads TGTGCCAGCAGTTCCGGGACAGGGGGCCGGTATGGCTACACCTTC. The chain has TRBV6-5 and TRBJ1-2; TRBD1 matches at 12 bases. CDR3 length: 15 residues. The germline CDR1 and CDR2 sequences are MNHEY and SVGAGI. The V segment lost 4 bases and the J segment 5 bases; nucleotides outside the gene matches: 5.

The chain couples TRBV18 to TRBJ1-2; D perhaps matches TRBD1 (6 bases). The CDR3 is 14 residues long. The V end lost 2 bases, the J end lost 4 bases, and 11 bases lay between the germline ends. Germline loops: CDR1 KGHSH, CDR2 LQKENI. The CDR3 protein is CASSPTGGGYGYTF. In DNA, the CDR3 is TGTGCCAGCTCACCAACGGGGGGCGGCTATGGCTACACCTTC. The complete variable domain, with remaining parts taken from reference TRBV18 and TRBJ1-2, reads NAGVMQNPRHLVRRRGQEARLRCSPMKGHSHVYWYRQLPEEGLKFMVYLQKENIIDESGMPKERFSAEFPKEGPSILRIQQVVRGDSAAYFCASSPTGGGYGYTFGSGTRLTVV.

The V and J genes are TRBV19 and TRBJ1-4; 10 bases agree with TRBD1. Germline loops: CDR1 LNHDA, CDR2 SQIVND (reference sequence). V gave up 2 bases and J gave up 6 bases; unmatched junction bases: 15. The CDR3 is 19 residues long. Here the CDR3 reads CASSIKFSGTDRGHEKLFF. CDR3 nucleotides: TGTGCCAGTAGTATAAAGTTTTCTGGAACCGACAGGGGGCATGAAAAACTGTTTTTT.

The rearrangement links TRBV5-1 to TRBJ1-4, with 8 bases lining up with TRBD1. The CDR3 runs 20 residues. V lost 1 base and J lost 3; bases outside the gene matches: 17. Germline-derived CDR1 and CDR2 are SGHRS and YFSETQ. The CDR3 region is CASSLLPSGGRNLANEKLFF. The CDR3 coding sequence is TGCGCCAGCAGCTTGTTACCTTCAGGGGGCAGAAATCTTGCTAATGAAAAACTGTTTTTT.

This clone was found a few times. V gene TRBV3-1 (or the pseudogene TRBV3-2) combines with J gene TRBJ2-7; TRBD1 matches at 8 bases. The V gene end was trimmed by 1 base and the J gene end by 6 bases; junction bases not matched to a gene: 5. From germline, CDR1 is LGHDT and CDR2 YNNKEL (reference sequence). The CDR3 has 14 residues. CDR3 residues: CASSQVRTGPEQYF. The CDR3 DNA reads as TGTGCCAGCAGCCAAGTTCGGACAGGGCCCGAGCAGTACTTC.

This chain uses TRBV6-6 with TRBJ2-7; 9 bases are shared with TRBD1. CDR1 MNHNY and CDR2 SVGAGI come from the germline V gene (reference sequence). Trimming at V came to 7 bases and at J to 3 bases, leaving 4 bases not matched to a gene. The length of the CDR3 is 13 residues. CDR3 DNA: TGTGCCAGCACCCGGGACAGGGACTACGAGCAGTACGTC. Its translation is CASTRDRDYEQYV.

The chain combines TRBV28 with TRBJ1-2, with 8 bases fitting TRBD1. The CDR3 runs 16 residues. The ends lost 3 bases at V and 0 bases at J; junction bases unmatched: 6. Germline V lookup: CDR1 MDHEN, CDR2 SYDVKM. This CDR3 reads CASSFRTGKANYGYTF. In DNA, the CDR3 is TGTGCCAGCAGTTTCAGGACAGGGAAAGCTAACTATGGCTACACCTTC.

Of note for this clone: The DNA is left out, because the CDR3 cannot be placed on it with certainty; the CDR3 is given as TCRdb lists it. The chain has TRBV29-1 and TRBJ1-2; TRBD1 is the table's D call and was not checked against the DNA. Germline loops: CDR1 SQVTM, CDR2 ANQGSEA. The CDR3 extends over 12 residues, inclusive of both ends. CDR3 region: CSSSDSRDGYTF.

The V gene is TRBV7-2, the J gene TRBJ2-5; 7 bases fit TRBD2. CDR3 size: 14 residues. Germline V gene lookup returns CDR1 SGHTA and CDR2 FQGNSA. Trimming at V came to 0 bases and at J to 4 bases, leaving 2 bases not matched to a gene. CDR3 sequence (DNA): TGTGCCAGCAGCTTAGCGGGCGGGGGAGAGACCCAGTACTTC. It encodes CASSLAGGGETQYF.

The V gene is TRBV5-1, the J gene TRBJ2-3, with 10 bases matching TRBD2. Trimming at V came to 0 bases and at J to 6 bases, leaving 13 bases not matched to a gene. Per the germline V gene, CDR1 is SGHRS and CDR2 is YFSETQ. This CDR3 comprises 18 residues. In DNA form, the CDR3 reads TGCGCCAGCAGCTTGGCGGCTAGCGGGGGATCTCCCGGGGATACGCAGTATTTT. It is translated as CASSLAASGGSPGDTQYF.

This clone was seen only a few times. The V and J genes are TRBV11-2 and TRBJ1-3; D remains unclear. Germline V gives CDR1 SGHAT, CDR2 FQNNGV. This CDR3 contains 15 residues. V gave up 1 base and J gave up 4 bases, with 11 bases separating them. The DNA for the CDR3 is TGTGCCAGCAGCTTAGTCCGCAGGCTCGGAAACACCATATATTTT. Translating it yields CASSLVRRLGNTIYF.

The count of this clone is one. The V call is TRBV7-2, the J call TRBJ2-5; 11 nucleotides agree with TRBD2. Losses at the gene ends were 3 bases for V and 0 bases for J; bases not matched to a gene: 6. The germline gives CDR1 SGHTA, CDR2 FQGNSA. This CDR3 spans 17 amino acids. The CDR3 bases are TGTGCCAGCAGCTTGACCCCTAGCGGGGGGTACCAAGAGACCCAGTACTTC. It is translated as CASSLTPSGGYQETQYF.